The rows below give T cell receptor beta chains drawn from one sample of a study of CD8+CD57+ T cells in acquired aplastic anemia. One entry per CDR3 protein results from TCRdb running MiXCR on the reads. This sample has approximately 180,000 distinct CDR3 sequences; roughly three fifths occur once, and the top ten carry approximately 40%. Sequenced: sorted CD4+, CD8+, or CD8+CD57+ T cells (not recorded which) from PBMCs. These receptors were taken from a human donor with aplastic anemia. CDR3s include the opening cysteine and the closing phenylalanine or tryptophan. The order of the fields is J gene, V gene, clone size, D gene, CDR3 protein, CDR3 DNA. D genes are given only for firm matches. Rows may omit the clone size; those that give it use once, few, many or a size class.

J: TRBJ2-7
V: TRBV20-1
size: -
D: TRBD2
CDR3: CSATGLAGGTYEQYF
DNA: TGCAGTGCTACCGGACTAGCGGGGGGCACCTACGAGCAGTACTTC

J: TRBJ1-1
V: TRBV15
size: -
D: TRBD1
CDR3: CATRLTGGGTEAFF
DNA: TGTGCCACCAGATTAACAGGGGGCGGCACTGAAGCTTTCTTT

J: TRBJ2-1
V: TRBV25-1
size: once
D: TRBD1
CDR3: CASSRPGQHNEQFF
DNA: TGTGCCAGCAGTCGGCCGGGACAGCACAATGAGCAGTTCTTC

J: TRBJ2-3
V: TRBV9
size: -
D: TRBD2
CDR3: CASSVRTSEADTQYF
DNA: TGTGCCAGCAGCGTAAGGACTAGCGAAGCAGATACGCAGTATTTT

J: TRBJ1-2
V: TRBV7-2
size: -
D: -
CDR3: CASSLEMGGYTF
DNA: TGTGCCAGCAGCTTAGAGATGGGGGGCTACACCTTC

J: TRBJ1-1
V: TRBV4-1
size: many
D: -
CDR3: CASSQDPGLNTEAFF
DNA: TGCGCCAGCAGCCAAGATCCGGGACTGAACACTGAAGCTTTCTTT

J: TRBJ2-3
V: TRBV20-1
size: once
D: -
CDR3: CSARDPPGVGDTQYF
DNA: TGCAGTGCTAGAGATCCTCCGGGGGTGGGAGATACGCAGTATTTT

J: TRBJ2-5
V: TRBV7-3
size: -
D: -
CDR3: CASSLDGARQETQYF
DNA: TGTGCCAGCAGCTTAGACGGGGCTCGGCAAGAGACCCAGTACTTC

J: TRBJ1-1
V: TRBV9
size: many
D: TRBD1
CDR3: CASSPRTGRNTEAFF
DNA: TGTGCCAGCAGCCCTCGGACAGGGAGGAACACTGAAGCTTTCTTT

J: TRBJ1-3
V: TRBV19
size: many
D: -
CDR3: CASRVGPGNTIYF
DNA: TGTGCCAGTAGAGTGGGTCCTGGAAACACCATATATTTT